The sequence of this T cell receptor beta chain was determined in a study of T cells in Graves' hyperthyroidism and ophthalmopathy. Unmatched junction bases numbered 14, after V lost 4 bases and J lost 5 bases. The CDR3 loop spans 16 amino acids. From germline, CDR1 is SGHTA and CDR2 FQGNSA. Amplification of TCR beta CDR3 regions was performed using RNA transcripts as template. The HTBI set primed first-round TCR CDR3 RT-PCR. TCRdb re-called the multiplex PCR reads with MiXCR, one entry per CDR3 protein. The sample consists of roughly 96,000 distinct CDR3 sequences, about 51% of them appearing once. Sequencing was done on a sample of blood. V is TRBV7-2 and J is TRBJ2-7, with TRBD2 identical over 7 bases. The TCR sequence derives from a woman aged 40 to 49 with Graves' hyperthyroidism. CDR3 residues: CASSSGGDPRSHEQYF. The CDR3 DNA sequence: TGTGCCAGCAGCTCGGGGGGTGACCCCAGGTCCCACGAGCAGTACTTC.